One sample yielded the 27 T cell receptor beta chains listed below, sequenced in a study of T cell responses to AZD1222 COVID-19 vaccine. The assay was immunoSEQ multiplex PCR, and TCRdb's table has in-frame clones only and misses some. The data contain over 130,000 clones, approximately 90% of them singletons. The sample here was peripheral blood, taken 28 days after the second AZD1222 dose. The source of these receptors is an adult who received the AZD1222 COVID-19 vaccine.

The chain uses TRBV7-6 and TRBJ1-5; D ambiguous. Germline CDR1 is SGHVS and CDR2 is FNYEAQ. V gave up 1 base and J gave up 2 bases, with 12 bases separating them. The CDR3 is 16 amino acids. CDR3 DNA sequence: TGTGCCAGCAGCTTAGGACGGAGCGGTGGCAATCAGCCCCAGCATTTT. This sequence encodes CASSLGRSGGNQPQHF.

The chain joins TRBV24-1 to TRBJ2-6; D unresolved. The CDR3 loop spans 19 amino acids. Germline lookup yields CDR1 KGHDR and CDR2 SFDVKD. V lost 0 bases and J 4 bases, leaving 18 bases between the germline ends. The CDR3: CATSDLLYQIASGANVLTF. The CDR3 coding sequence is TGTGCCACCAGTGATTTGTTGTACCAAATTGCGTCCGGGGCCAACGTCCTGACTTTC.

The chain carries TRBV27 and TRBJ1-3; D not resolved. The CDR3 spans 16 residues. Germline CDR1 and CDR2: MNHEY and SMNVEV (reference sequence). V was shortened by 3 bases and J by 0 bases, with 12 bases between the two germline ends. This chain's CDR3 is CASSFGPEGSGNTIYF. The CDR3 bases are TGTGCCAGCAGTTTCGGCCCGGAGGGCTCTGGAAACACCATATATTTT.

The count of this clone is one. The genes are TRBV24-1 and TRBJ1-2; a possible D gene is TRBD1 (5 bases). CDR3 length: 16 amino acids. V was cut by 6 bases and J by 5 bases, with 21 bases left in between. Looked up from germline, CDR1 is KGHDR and CDR2 is SFDVKD. The CDR3 bases are TGTGCCACCAGTAACGCCGGGACGTCGAAGGAGTATGGCTACACCTTC. Translated, it gives CATSNAGTSKEYGYTF.

This chain links TRBV6-1 with TRBJ1-1, with 7 bases identical to TRBD1. CDR3 length: 18 residues. Germline V CDR1 and CDR2: MNHNS, SASEGT. V lost 4 bases and J lost 0; bases outside the gene matches: 14. DNA of the CDR3: TGTGCCAGCAGTGCCTACCGGGACAGAAAGTACATGAACACTGAAGCTTTCTTT. Amino acid sequence: CASSAYRDRKYMNTEAFF.

The CDR3 reads CASKPGMNTEAFF. The CDR3 region has the DNA TGTGCCAGCAAGCCAGGGATGAACACTGAAGCTTTCTTT. The V and J genes are TRBV6-5 and TRBJ1-1; weak D call: TRBD1 (5 bases). From germline, CDR1 is MNHEY and CDR2 SVGAGI. Trimming stripped 7 bases from V and 0 bases from J, with 9 bases between. This CDR3 is built from 13 residues.

V usage is TRBV19 and J usage is TRBJ2-1; possible D gene TRBD2, 6 bases. The CDR3 length is 15 residues. V dropped 3 bases and J dropped 3 bases, with 12 bases sitting between them. The germline gives CDR1 LNHDA, CDR2 SQIVND (reference sequence). CDR3 bases: TGTGCCAGTAGTATCGGGGGATCCGGCTACAATGAGCAGTTCTTC. It specifies CASSIGGSGYNEQFF.

The CDR3 is CASSQNPGTAVNEQFF. CDR3 bases: TGCGCCAGCAGCCAAAATCCCGGGACCGCCGTTAATGAGCAGTTCTTC. The chain employs TRBV4-1 and TRBJ2-1; D could derive from TRBD1 or TRBD2 (5 bases each). Germline CDR1 reads MGHRA; CDR2 reads YSYEKL. The CDR3 covers 16 residues. Trimming stripped 2 bases from V and 7 bases from J, with 18 bases between.

Only one count was recorded for this clone. For the CDR3, the DNA is TGCGCCAGCAGCCCTGCGTTGGACAGGGGGGATGGCTACACCTTC. Its protein is CASSPALDRGDGYTF. This chain joins TRBV5-1 and TRBJ1-2; TRBD1 agrees at 10 bases. Unmatched junction bases numbered 9, after V lost 4 bases and J lost 6 bases. The CDR3 sequence is 15 residues long. Germline CDR1 and CDR2: SGHRS and YFSETQ.

The chain joins TRBV2 to TRBJ1-1, with TRBD1 as a possible D gene (6 bases). CDR1 SNHLY and CDR2 FYNNEI come from the germline V gene. The V gene lost 4 bases and the J gene lost 5 bases, with 11 bases spanning the gap. This CDR3 has 13 residues. The CDR3 reads CASSVTGRTEAFF. CDR3 nucleotides: TGTGCCAGCAGTGTTACAGGGAGAACTGAAGCTTTCTTT.

V usage is TRBV30 and J usage is TRBJ2-7, with 9 bases aligning to TRBD2. The germline V gene has CDR1 GTSNPN and CDR2 SVGIG (reference sequence). Trimming took 7 bases from V and 3 from J; bases not matched to a gene: 7. The CDR3 loop spans 13 amino acids. The CDR3 here is CALLTSGNYEQYF. The CDR3 coding sequence is TGTGCCTTGCTGACTAGCGGAAACTACGAGCAGTACTTC.

The chain has TRBV27 and TRBJ2-3; no clear D. The germline V gene has CDR1 MNHEY and CDR2 SMNVEV (reference sequence). The CDR3 is made up of 17 amino acids. The germline V and J ends were trimmed by 0 bases and 8 bases, with 21 bases remaining between them. CDR3 in DNA: TGTGCCAGCAGTTTATCATCGAGCGTTGAGGTCGGTCGTACGCAGTATTTT. Translating gives CASSLSSSVEVGRTQYF.

The V gene is TRBV7-2, the J gene TRBJ2-7; 10 positions match TRBD2. Germline CDR1 and CDR2: SGHTA and FQGNSA. The CDR3 is 16 residues long. With V trimmed by 5 bases and J by 4 bases, 11 bases remained unmatched. Here the CDR3 DNA reads TGTGCCAGCAGCACAACCCTAGCGGGAGTTGCGTACGAGCAGTACTTC. Translating gives CASSTTLAGVAYEQYF.

The chain employs TRBV18 and TRBJ1-2, with D maybe TRBD1 (5 bases). The CDR3 is 15 amino acids. The ends were cut back, 3 bases at V and 0 bases at J, with 11 bases in the middle. Per the germline V gene, CDR1 is KGHSH and CDR2 is LQKENI. The DNA of the CDR3 is TGTGCCAGCTCACCCACGACAGAGACTAACTATGGCTACACCTTC. Translation gives CASSPTTETNYGYTF.

This sequence joins TRBV19 and TRBJ1-5; 8 nucleotides line up with TRBD1. Germline V gene data show CDR1 as LNHDA and CDR2 as SQIVND (reference sequence). This CDR3 contains 15 residues. With V trimmed by 3 bases and J by 2 bases, 3 bases remained unmatched. The CDR3 coding sequence is TGTGCCAGTAGTATTTCAGGGGGCGGCAATCAGCCCCAGCATTTT. Translating gives CASSISGGGNQPQHF.

The J gene is TRBJ2-1, the V gene TRBV3-1 (or the pseudogene TRBV3-2), with 15 nucleotides matching TRBD2. The J segment lost 6 bases and the V segment lost 6 bases, leaving 3 bases of the junction unmatched. The CDR3 runs 15 residues. Germline V gene lookup returns CDR1 LGHDT and CDR2 YNNKEL (reference sequence). The CDR3 is CASRLGLAGGNEQFF. CDR3 nucleotides: TGTGCCAGCAGACTGGGACTAGCGGGAGGCAATGAGCAGTTCTTC.

The chain couples TRBV9 to TRBJ1-1; perhaps TRBD1 as D (5 bases). The V end was cut by 0 bases, the J end by 5 bases, with 8 bases between. Per the germline V gene, CDR1 is SGDLS and CDR2 is YYNGEE. The CDR3 has 13 amino acids. The CDR3 bases are TGTGCCAGCAGCGTAGTCCGGGGGACTGAAGCTTTCTTT. This codes for CASSVVRGTEAFF.

This chain uses TRBV27 with TRBJ2-4; no definite D call. CDR3 length: 13 amino acids. CDR1 MNHEY and CDR2 SMNVEV come from the germline V gene (reference sequence). The V end was cut by 6 bases, the J end by 2 bases, with 8 bases between. The CDR3 is CASSTGTKNIQYF. The CDR3 DNA follows: TGTGCCAGCAGCACTGGTACCAAAAACATTCAGTACTTC.

The rearrangement uses TRBV2 and TRBJ2-7; 7 nucleotides line up with TRBD2. The CDR3 sequence is 17 residues long. The germline V gene has CDR1 SNHLY and CDR2 FYNNEI. Unmatched junction bases numbered 14, after V lost 4 bases and J lost 2 bases. For the CDR3, the DNA is TGTGCCAGCAGTGTGGGGGATCTCCTGAGCGGGACCTACGAGCAGTACTTC. This translates into CASSVGDLLSGTYEQYF.

The rearrangement links TRBV18 to TRBJ2-1; the match to TRBD2 covers 13 bases. Trimming cost V 3 bases and J 4 bases; bases outside gene matches: 3. From germline, CDR1 is KGHSH and CDR2 LQKENI. This CDR3 region has 16 residues. The DNA of the CDR3 is TGTGCCAGCTCACCTCCGGGACTAGCGGGATACAATGAGCAGTTCTTC. Residues: CASSPPGLAGYNEQFF.

The chain employs TRBV2 and TRBJ2-3; tentative D call: TRBD2 (6 bases). Germline V lookup: CDR1 SNHLY, CDR2 FYNNEI. V was shortened by 7 bases and J by 5 bases, with 10 bases between the two germline ends. The CDR3 totals 12 residues. DNA of the CDR3: TGTGCCAGCATCATGACTAGAGATACGCAGTATTTT. This codes for CASIMTRDTQYF. Variable domain in full (rest from reference TRBV2 and TRBJ2-3): EPEVTQTPSHQVTQMGQEVILRCVPISNHLYFYWYRQILGQKVEFLVSFYNNEISEKSEIFDDQFSVERPDGSNFTLKIRSTKLEDSAMYFCASIMTRDTQYFGPGTRLTVL.

This clone was counted once. This chain connects TRBV7-2 to TRBJ2-2, with D unresolved. V was shortened by 3 bases and J by 1 base, with 15 bases between the two germline ends. This CDR3 spans 17 amino acids. Per the germline V gene, CDR1 is SGHTA and CDR2 is FQGNSA. The CDR3 bases are TGTGCCAGCAGCTTCATGATCGTGGGTCGGAACACCGGGGAGCTGTTTTTT. Its protein product is CASSFMIVGRNTGELFF.

V is TRBV5-1 and J is TRBJ2-2, with no clear D. The V gene's germline CDR1 is SGHRS and CDR2 YFSETQ. Trimming removed 7 bases at V and 4 bases at J, with 8 bases between. This CDR3 contains 12 residues. The CDR3 region has the DNA TGCGCCAGCGGATCGGGCACCGGGGAGCTGTTTTTT. Its translation is CASGSGTGELFF.

The rearrangement uses TRBV30 and TRBJ1-4; no reliable D call. This CDR3 is built from 16 residues. Trimming stripped 1 base from V and 7 bases from J, with 19 bases between. The germline gives CDR1 GTSNPN, CDR2 SVGIG (reference sequence). The CDR3 DNA reads as TGTGCCTGGAGTGCCTTATCTTCAGGAGCTCCTGAAAAACTGTTTTTT. Translated, it gives CAWSALSSGAPEKLFF.

CDR3 DNA: TGTGCCAGCTCGTTCCTCTCGGGAGGGGGCGAATCCGAGCAGTACTTC. It codes for CASSFLSGGGESEQYF. The chain links TRBV27 to TRBJ2-7, with D tentatively TRBD2 (8 bases). Germline loops: CDR1 MNHEY, CDR2 SMNVEV (reference sequence). The CDR3 sequence is 16 residues long. V was clipped by 8 bases and J by 6 bases, with 26 bases between them.

The chain combines TRBV27 with TRBJ1-2; TRBD1 matches 9 bases. Trimming at V came to 1 base and at J to 6 bases, leaving 12 bases not matched to a gene. The CDR3 spans 17 residues. The germline gives CDR1 MNHEY, CDR2 SMNVEV (reference sequence). The CDR3 loop is CASSLYPTGGSPNGYTF. CDR3 DNA: TGTGCCAGCAGTTTATATCCGACAGGGGGTAGTCCGAATGGCTACACCTTC.

This chain uses TRBV7-9 with TRBJ2-3; D possibly corresponds to TRBD1 (6 bases). V lost 5 bases and J lost 6, with 9 bases in between. The V gene's germline CDR1 is SEHNR and CDR2 FQNEAQ (reference sequence). The CDR3 is 12 residues long. CDR3 in amino acids: CASSGGFDTQYF. For the CDR3, the DNA is TGTGCCAGCAGCGGGGGCTTTGATACGCAGTATTTT.